The 26 T cell receptor beta chains below all came from one sample that was sequenced in a study of cytomegalovirus exposure and HLA in healthy donors. 13 Jbeta primers and 60 Vbeta primers were used for the PCR. The method was immunoSEQ multiplex PCR; TCRdb's version includes in-frame clones alone and lacks a portion of them. In the table there are roughly 140,000 clones, less than 85% of which are singletons. The sequencing sample was made of PBMCs. The source is a woman aged 45-59 years in good health and CMV-seropositive.

This rearrangement joins TRBV19 to TRBJ1-2, with D maybe TRBD1 (5 bases). The ends were cut back, 4 bases at V and 0 bases at J, with 12 bases in the middle. This CDR3 region has 15 residues. CDR1 LNHDA and CDR2 SQIVND come from the germline V gene (reference sequence). For the CDR3, the DNA is TGTGCCAGTAGTACATACCAGACAGCTAACTATGGCTACACCTTC. This sequence encodes CASSTYQTANYGYTF.

The V gene is TRBV10-3, the J gene TRBJ1-6; maybe TRBD1 (6 bases). The germline V gene encodes CDR1 ENHRY and CDR2 SYGVKD. V lost 6 bases and J 4 bases, leaving 13 bases between the germline ends. The CDR3 is 15 residues long. CDR3 sequence: CAIRKGGEYNSPLHF. The CDR3 nucleotides are TGTGCCATCAGGAAGGGGGGGGAATATAATTCACCCCTCCACTTT.

J is TRBJ1-1 and V is TRBV6-5, with TRBD1 matching 7 bases. CDR3 length: 14 residues. The junction had 8 bases not matched to a gene; V was cut back by 5 bases and J by 5 bases. Per germline, CDR1 MNHEY and CDR2 SVGAGI. CDR3 nucleotide sequence: TGTGCCAGCAGTCCCACAGGGGCGGGAACTGAAGCTTTCTTT. It codes for CASSPTGAGTEAFF.

The J gene is TRBJ2-1, the V gene TRBV2; tentative D call: TRBD1 (7 bases). This CDR3 is 12 amino acids long. In germline, CDR1 is SNHLY, CDR2 FYNNEI. The V end was cut by 6 bases, the J end by 10 bases, with 13 bases between. The CDR3 sequence is CASRGGQLEQFF. The DNA of the CDR3 is TGTGCCAGCAGGGGGGGACAGCTAGAGCAGTTCTTC.

The J gene is TRBJ1-1, the V gene TRBV6-5; no reliable D call. The CDR3 sequence is 13 residues long. Germline V gene sequence: CDR1 MNHEY, CDR2 SVGAGI. Trimming shortened V by 5 bases and J by 1 base, and 8 bases separated the two germline ends. This CDR3 reads CASSQPGNTEAFF. CDR3 in DNA: TGTGCCAGCAGTCAACCAGGGAACACTGAAGCTTTCTTT.

This clone has a handful of counts. This chain's CDR3 is CASSGHRYTQYF. The CDR3 bases are TGTGCCAGCAGCGGCCACAGGTATACGCAGTATTTT. The chain is built from TRBV11-2 and TRBJ2-3; D might be TRBD1 (5 bases). Germline values: CDR1 SGHAT, CDR2 FQNNGV. This CDR3 comprises 12 residues. The V gene lost 5 bases and the J gene lost 7 bases, with 10 bases spanning the gap.

The J gene is TRBJ1-2, the V gene TRBV30; D call uncertain. CDR1 is GTSNPN, CDR2 SVGIG, per germline (reference sequence). This CDR3 has 13 residues. V lost 0 bases and J lost 7, with 12 bases in between. The CDR3 loop is CAWSVWDSGGYTF. The CDR3 bases are TGTGCCTGGAGTGTCTGGGATAGCGGTGGCTACACCTTC. Supplemented by reference TRBV30 and TRBJ1-2, the full variable domain reads SQTIHQWPATLVQPVGSPLSLECTVEGTSNPNLYWYRQAAGRGLQLLFYSVGIGQISSEVPQNLSASRPQDRQFILSSKKLLLSDSGFYLCAWSVWDSGGYTFGSGTRLTVV.

The genes are TRBV27 and TRBJ1-1; no firm D call. Trimming took 2 bases from V and 4 from J, leaving 8 bases between them. Germline loops: CDR1 MNHEY, CDR2 SMNVEV (reference sequence). CDR3 size: 13 residues. CDR3 bases: TGTGCCAGCAGTTTACGGGATGGCACTGAAGCTTTCTTT. Its translation: CASSLRDGTEAFF.

J is TRBJ1-4 and V is TRBV7-9, with D possibly being TRBD1 (6 bases). This CDR3 spans 16 amino acids. Germline CDR1 SEHNR, CDR2 FQNEAQ (reference sequence). V gave up 4 bases and J gave up 0 bases, with 12 bases separating them. The CDR3 nucleotides read TGTGCCAGCAGCTCCGGGACACGCACAACTAATGAAAAACTGTTTTTT. Protein: CASSSGTRTTNEKLFF.

This chain links TRBV7-6 with TRBJ2-7, with a weak D call TRBD2 (7 bases). CDR1 SGHVS and CDR2 FNYEAQ come from the germline V gene. V lost 5 bases and J 2 bases, leaving 34 bases between the germline ends. There are 21 residues in the CDR3. As DNA, the CDR3 is TGTGCCAGCAGCACTCGCCGGGGGGCCATGGAGGGGAGAAAGCTTCCCTACGAGCAGTACTTC. Protein: CASSTRRGAMEGRKLPYEQYF.

V and J are TRBV19 and TRBJ1-1; TRBD1 might be the D (6 bases). The CDR3 has 13 residues. V was cut by 3 bases and J by 4 bases, with 9 bases left in between. In germline, CDR1 is LNHDA, CDR2 SQIVND (reference sequence). This CDR3 reads CASSIGTRTEAFF. The CDR3 nucleotides are TGTGCCAGTAGTATTGGGACACGCACTGAAGCTTTCTTT.

The sample holds a few counts of this clone. The chain links TRBV6-5 to TRBJ1-6, with D maybe TRBD1 (6 bases). This CDR3 has 15 amino acids. Germline V gene lookup returns CDR1 MNHEY and CDR2 SVGAGI. Deletions cut 2 bases from V and 7 bases from J, with 12 bases between. This CDR3 is CASSYRRQGNSPLHF. The DNA of the CDR3 is TGTGCCAGCAGTTACAGGAGGCAGGGGAATTCACCCCTCCACTTT.

This sequence joins TRBV6-5 and TRBJ2-7; D possibly corresponds to TRBD2 (6 bases). The CDR3 sequence is 13 residues long. Germline CDR1 is MNHEY and CDR2 is SVGAGI. The V gene lost 7 bases and the J gene lost 0 bases, with 10 bases spanning the gap. The CDR3 DNA sequence: TGTGCCAGCAAACGGGGGTCCTCCTACGAGCAGTACTTC. Residues: CASKRGSSYEQYF.

In its sample, this clone was seen a few times. This chain joins TRBV21-1 and TRBJ1-1; TRBD1 reflects the table's D call only, with no check against the DNA. TRBV21-1 is described as a pseudogene. This CDR3 is 17 amino acids long. CDR3 sequence: CASRPTGGTPMNTEAFF. DNA of the CDR3: TGTGCCAGCAGACCCACAGGGGGTACTCCAATGAACACTGAAGCTTTCTTT.

V gene TRBV15 combines with J gene TRBJ2-5, with a tentative D call TRBD2 (6 bases). From germline, CDR1 is LNHNV and CDR2 YYDKDF (reference sequence). Trimming cost V 0 bases and J 2 bases, with 7 bases left between them. The CDR3 runs 14 residues. CDR3 nucleotides: TGTGCCACCAGCAGAGAGCGGGGTCAAGAGACCCAGTACTTC. The encoded protein is CATSRERGQETQYF.

V usage is TRBV29-1 and J usage is TRBJ1-3; D is unresolved. V dropped 0 bases and J dropped 4 bases, with 16 bases sitting between them. This CDR3 is 16 amino acids long. Germline V gene sequence: CDR1 SQVTM, CDR2 ANQGSEA. The CDR3 loop reads CSVEEPGRSSGNTIYF. The CDR3 region has the DNA TGCAGCGTTGAAGAGCCAGGCAGGTCGTCAGGAAACACCATATATTTT.

V and J are TRBV9 and TRBJ1-3; D gene ambiguous. V shed 0 bases and J shed 3 bases, with 7 bases lying between them. Germline loops: CDR1 SGDLS, CDR2 YYNGEE. CDR3 length: 14 amino acids. The CDR3 spells CASSVAGFGNTIYF. In nucleotides, the CDR3 is TGTGCCAGCAGCGTAGCGGGGTTTGGAAACACCATATATTTT.

The rearrangement uses TRBV27 and TRBJ2-6; D may be TRBD1 (6 bases). The CDR3 runs 15 residues. CDR1 and CDR2 from the germline V gene are MNHEY and SMNVEV (reference sequence). V was trimmed by 10 bases and J by 1 base, leaving 14 bases between them. The CDR3 loop reads CATKGGGSGANVLTF. The CDR3 bases are TGTGCCACCAAAGGGGGTGGGTCTGGGGCCAACGTCCTGACTTTC.

This clone has a single count. The chain has TRBV11-2 and TRBJ2-7; TRBD2 agrees at 7 bases. The CDR3 spans 14 residues. CDR1 and CDR2 (germline): SGHAT, FQNNGV. The trim removed 5 bases at V and 2 bases at J, leaving 6 bases unmatched. The CDR3 nucleotides read TGTGCCAGCAGCCACGACGCGGGGGCCTACGAGCAGTACTTC. Its translation: CASSHDAGAYEQYF.

J is TRBJ1-5 and V is TRBV10-3, with D hard to call. V dropped 3 bases and J dropped 4 bases, with 13 bases sitting between them. Germline CDR1 is ENHRY and CDR2 is SYGVKD. CDR3 length equals 15 residues. DNA of the CDR3: TGTGCCATCAGTGACCCCGGGAAGGTAAATCAGCCCCAGCATTTT. Translated: CAISDPGKVNQPQHF.

The chain employs TRBV4-1 and TRBJ2-7; 9 bases are a match to TRBD2. Looked up from germline, CDR1 is MGHRA and CDR2 is YSYEKL. With 0 bases clipped from V and 5 bases from J, the junction kept 14 bases outside the gene matches. The CDR3 is made up of 18 amino acids. The CDR3 DNA follows: TGCGCCAGCAGCCAAGAGGGAGGGGCGGGGGGGCTTCGGGACGAGCAGTACTTC. Protein product: CASSQEGGAGGLRDEQYF.

The V and J genes are TRBV9 and TRBJ1-1, with D unresolved. V lost 0 bases and J 1 base, leaving 4 bases between the germline ends. The CDR3 length is 13 residues. The germline V gene has CDR1 SGDLS and CDR2 YYNGEE. CDR3 in amino acids: CASSVAQNTEAFF. The CDR3 DNA follows: TGTGCCAGCAGCGTAGCCCAGAACACTGAAGCTTTCTTT.

The rearrangement uses TRBV7-9 and TRBJ1-6; TRBD1 might be the D (5 bases). The germline CDR1 and CDR2 sequences are SEHNR and FQNEAQ (reference sequence). The V and J ends lost 4 bases and 8 bases respectively, with 9 bases between them. CDR3 length equals 13 residues. CDR3 loop: CASSSWGDSPLHF. DNA for the CDR3: TGTGCCAGCAGCTCCTGGGGGGATTCACCCCTCCACTTT.

This chain links TRBV2 with TRBJ2-1, with 7 bases fitting TRBD1. With V trimmed by 7 bases and J by 5 bases, 8 bases remained unmatched. In germline, CDR1 is SNHLY, CDR2 FYNNEI. The CDR3 has 14 residues. The CDR3 DNA reads TGTGCCAGCATTCCGGGACAGACTCACAATGAGCAGTTCTTC. Translated, it gives CASIPGQTHNEQFF.

The chain combines TRBV30 with TRBJ2-7, with D unresolved. The germline V and J ends were trimmed by 7 bases and 3 bases, with 13 bases remaining between them. CDR1 and CDR2 from the germline V gene are GTSNPN and SVGIG (reference sequence). The CDR3 extends over 12 amino acids. CDR3 coding DNA: TGTGCCTTCACAAGAGGAGTCTACGAGCAGTACTTC. Protein sequence: CAFTRGVYEQYF.

This chain links TRBV30 with TRBJ2-3; TRBD2 matches 10 bases. Losses at the gene ends were 0 bases for V and 3 bases for J; bases not matched to a gene: 9. The CDR3 consists of 17 residues. The germline gives CDR1 GTSNPN, CDR2 SVGIG (reference sequence). CDR3 DNA sequence: TGTGCCTGGAGTGTTAGGACAGCGGGGGGGGGAACAGATACGCAGTATTTT. It encodes CAWSVRTAGGGTDTQYF.